Included here is one T cell receptor beta chain sequence, with context. Assay: immunoSEQ multiplex PCR; the TCRdb copy retains only in-frame clones and omits some. Here the sample spans a few hundred thousand clones, roughly 90% being singletons. Germline lookup yields CDR1 SEHNR and CDR2 FQNEAQ (reference sequence). Deletions cut 3 bases from V and 5 bases from J, with 10 bases between. This CDR3 spans 13 amino acids. This record belongs to a study of blood T cell repertoires in COVID-19. The chain combines TRBV7-9 with TRBJ2-5, with D perhaps TRBD1 (6 bases). Material for sequencing was peripheral blood. The clonotype comes from a woman under 40 with COVID-19, enrolled during active disease. The CDR3 coding sequence is TGTGCCAGCAGCTTGTACAGGGACGAGACCCAGTACTTC. Translating it yields CASSLYRDETQYF.